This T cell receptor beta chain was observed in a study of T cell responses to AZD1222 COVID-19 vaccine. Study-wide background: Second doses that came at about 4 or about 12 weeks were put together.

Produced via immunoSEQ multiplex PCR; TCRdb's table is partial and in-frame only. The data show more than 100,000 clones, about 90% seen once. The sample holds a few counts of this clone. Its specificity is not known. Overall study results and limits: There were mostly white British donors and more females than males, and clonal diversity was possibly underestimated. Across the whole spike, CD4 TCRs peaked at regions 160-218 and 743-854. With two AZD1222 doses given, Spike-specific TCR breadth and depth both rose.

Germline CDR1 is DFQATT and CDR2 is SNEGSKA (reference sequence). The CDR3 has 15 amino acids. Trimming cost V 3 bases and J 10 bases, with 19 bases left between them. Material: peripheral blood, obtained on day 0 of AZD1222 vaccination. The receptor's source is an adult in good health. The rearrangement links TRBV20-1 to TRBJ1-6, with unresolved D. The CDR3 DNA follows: TGCAGTGCTAGTGTTTCAATCTCAGGATCATCACCCCTCCACTTT. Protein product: CSASVSISGSSPLHF.